These 28 T cell receptor beta chains were sequenced from one sample in a study of shared clonotypes between healthy human individuals (TCRdb year 2020). Libraries were built with the immunoSEQ multiplex PCR assay. TCRdb retrieved this table from immuneACCESS and kept in-frame rearrangements only. Not all clones are present; in checked studies, unresolved V genes account for under half, and no reason is known for the remainder. In all, the sample holds approximately 2,000,000 clones, and 85% to 95% of those were seen once. Clones ranked in the top ten supply 0.37% of the sample. Specimen: naive CD4+ T cells from PBMCs. What the cell subset or site label conveys for this sample: CD45RA+ positively selected. All receptors come from a man in his late teens or twenties in good health. Some clones in this sample may be carry-over from other donors' samples.

The rearrangement joins TRBV5-1 to TRBJ1-2, with a weak D call TRBD1 (5 bases). Trimming cost V 0 bases and J 4 bases, with 10 bases left between them. CDR3 length: 14 residues. Germline values: CDR1 SGHRS, CDR2 YFSETQ. The CDR3 spells CASSLVPGIYGYTF. In DNA, the CDR3 is TGCGCCAGCAGCTTGGTTCCAGGGATCTATGGCTACACCTTC. Filled out from reference TRBV5-1 and TRBJ1-2, the complete variable domain reads KAGVTQTPRYLIKTRGQQVTLSCSPISGHRSVSWYQQTPGQGLQFLFEYFSETQRNKGNFPGRFSGRQFSNSRSEMNVSTLELGDSALYLCASSLVPGIYGYTFGSGTRLTVV.

The chain links TRBV7-9 to TRBJ2-7, with D maybe TRBD2 (7 bases). Trimming removed 8 bases from V and 4 bases from J, with 15 bases in between. The CDR3 contains 13 residues. Germline CDR1 and CDR2: SEHNR and FQNEAQ (reference sequence). The CDR3 reads CASRRGAGYEQYF. Written as DNA, the CDR3 is TGTGCCAGCCGACGGGGGGCTGGGTACGAGCAGTACTTC.

This chain links TRBV7-6 with TRBJ2-7; 9 bases match TRBD1. The V and J ends lost 1 base and 3 bases, in that order; junction bases with no gene match: 4. This CDR3 is built from 15 residues. Germline V lookup: CDR1 SGHVS, CDR2 FNYEAQ. The CDR3 DNA reads TGTGCCAGCAGCTTAGAACCGGGACAGGGCTACGAGCAGTACTTC. It specifies CASSLEPGQGYEQYF.

V usage is TRBV5-4 and J usage is TRBJ1-3; TRBD1 aligns across 7 bases. Trimming cost V 3 bases and J 4 bases; bases outside gene matches: 16. CDR1 and CDR2 from the germline V gene are SGHNT and YYREEE (reference sequence). CDR3 size: 18 residues. The CDR3 sequence is CASSSTWGQTSEGNTIYF. CDR3 nucleotides: TGTGCCAGCAGCTCCACGTGGGGACAGACCTCTGAGGGAAACACCATATATTTT.

This clone was detected only once. Here the CDR3 DNA reads TGTGCCACCAAATCGACGGAATCCTACGAGCAGTACTTC. This codes for CATKSTESYEQYF. The rearrangement links TRBV27 to TRBJ2-7, with D hard to call. Germline V gene data show CDR1 as MNHEY and CDR2 as SMNVEV (reference sequence). The length of the CDR3 is 13 residues. V lost 10 bases, J lost 1 base, and 14 bases lay in between.

The chain uses TRBV5-1 and TRBJ2-1, with 8 bases fitting TRBD2. After removal of 0 bases from V and 3 bases from J, the junction contained 2 bases not matched to a gene. This CDR3 region has 15 residues. The germline V gene has CDR1 SGHRS and CDR2 YFSETQ. The CDR3 DNA is TGCGCCAGCAGCTTGGGTAGCGGGGACTACAATGAGCAGTTCTTC. Amino acids: CASSLGSGDYNEQFF.

The chain couples TRBV2 to TRBJ2-1; TRBD1 matches 10 bases. V shed 8 bases, J shed 4 bases, and the junction held 5 bases outside the gene matches. Germline V gene lookup returns CDR1 SNHLY and CDR2 FYNNEI. The CDR3 runs to 14 residues. CDR3 nucleotides: TGTGCCAGCGTCGACAGGGGGCCGTACAATGAGCAGTTCTTC. Translation gives CASVDRGPYNEQFF.

The chain has TRBV29-1 and TRBJ2-1; D remains unclear. V was cut by 3 bases and J by 0 bases, with 15 bases left in between. From germline, CDR1 is SQVTM and CDR2 ANQGSEA. The length of the CDR3 is 16 residues. This CDR3 is CSVDKGWQSSYNEQFF. In DNA, the CDR3 is TGCAGCGTTGATAAAGGGTGGCAAAGCTCCTACAATGAGCAGTTCTTC.

This rearrangement joins TRBV7-9 to TRBJ2-2, with a possible D match to TRBD1 (6 bases). V gave up 4 bases and J gave up 0 bases, with 18 bases separating them. The CDR3 is 18 amino acids. Germline values: CDR1 SEHNR, CDR2 FQNEAQ (reference sequence). The chain's CDR3 is CASSWRKNRETNTGELFF. The CDR3 DNA sequence: TGTGCCAGCAGCTGGAGAAAGAACAGGGAAACGAACACCGGGGAGCTGTTTTTT.

This clone was observed a few times. The J gene is TRBJ1-1, the V gene TRBV9; D unresolved. Per germline, CDR1 SGDLS and CDR2 YYNGEE. Between the trimmed V and J ends, which lost 0 bases and 5 bases, there was a span of 8 bases. This CDR3 region has 13 residues. This CDR3 is CASSVAIRTEAFF. DNA for the CDR3: TGTGCCAGCAGCGTAGCTATACGGACTGAAGCTTTCTTT.

This chain connects TRBV5-4 to TRBJ2-5; 9 positions match TRBD1. V trimming: 3 bases; J trimming: 5 bases; junction bases outside the gene matches: 17. Germline loops: CDR1 SGHNT, CDR2 YYREEE (reference sequence). This CDR3 is built from 18 residues. The CDR3 protein is CASSSYKQGAGRAETQYF. The CDR3 DNA is TGTGCCAGCAGCTCTTATAAACAGGGGGCGGGCAGGGCGGAGACCCAGTACTTC.

The rearrangement joins TRBV2 to TRBJ1-4; no definite D call. CDR3 length: 17 amino acids. Germline CDR1 is SNHLY and CDR2 is FYNNEI. V was cut by 3 bases and J by 4 bases, with 18 bases left in between. CDR3 region: CASSDLDRRWVNEKLFF. DNA for the CDR3: TGTGCCAGCAGTGACTTAGACCGGCGGTGGGTTAATGAAAAACTGTTTTTT.

The chain uses TRBV6-5 and TRBJ2-3; 8 bases align to TRBD1. The CDR3 contains 14 residues. V lost 2 bases and J lost 11; bases outside the gene matches: 9. The germline gives CDR1 MNHEY, CDR2 SVGAGI. The CDR3 sequence: CASSYGRGQVGQYF. The CDR3 nucleotides read TGTGCCAGCAGTTACGGCAGGGGGCAAGTGGGGCAGTATTTT.

The J gene is TRBJ2-2, the V gene TRBV7-9; 9 bases line up with TRBD2. CDR1 and CDR2 from the germline V gene are SEHNR and FQNEAQ (reference sequence). V dropped 5 bases and J dropped 5; count of bases not matched to a gene: 15. This CDR3 spans 18 amino acids. The CDR3 spells CASSSRLADTLWTGELFF. CDR3 bases: TGTGCCAGCAGCAGTCGACTAGCGGATACCCTTTGGACCGGGGAGCTGTTTTTT.

The V call is TRBV6-1, the J call TRBJ2-7; TRBD2 aligns across 9 bases. The CDR3 runs to 15 residues. Germline-derived CDR1 and CDR2 are MNHNS and SASEGT. V shed 5 bases and J 3 bases; nucleotides not matched to a gene: 8. In DNA, the CDR3 is TGTGCCAGCAGTCCCCTGGAGCGGGAGGTCTACGAGCAGTACTTC. Amino acid sequence: CASSPLEREVYEQYF.

This chain links TRBV11-2 with TRBJ2-3, with TRBD2 matching over 7 bases. Unmatched junction bases numbered 6, after V lost 4 bases and J lost 2 bases. This CDR3 has 15 residues. From germline, CDR1 is SGHAT and CDR2 FQNNGV. CDR3 nucleotides: TGTGCCAGCAGCTCGAAAGGGACTACCACAGATACGCAGTATTTT. Its translation is CASSSKGTTTDTQYF. The full variable domain, rest sourced from reference TRBV11-2 and TRBJ2-3, is EAGVAQSPRYKIIEKRQSVAFWCNPISGHATLYWYQQILGQGPKLLIQFQNNGVVDDSQLPKDRFSAERLKGVDSTLKIQPAKLEDSAVYLCASSSKGTTTDTQYFGPGTRLTVL.

The chain joins TRBV2 to TRBJ2-2, with D perhaps being TRBD1 or TRBD2 (6 bases each). Germline loops: CDR1 SNHLY, CDR2 FYNNEI. Trimming removed 2 bases at V and 7 bases at J, with 14 bases between. The CDR3 extends over 15 amino acids. The CDR3 sequence is CASSELLEGGGELFF. DNA for the CDR3: TGTGCCAGCAGTGAATTACTAGAGGGGGGCGGGGAGCTGTTTTTT.

The rearrangement uses TRBV11-3 and TRBJ2-7; 9 bases map to TRBD1. The germline V gene encodes CDR1 SGHNT and CDR2 YENEEA. After removal of 5 bases from V and 3 bases from J, the junction contained 5 bases not matched to a gene. The CDR3 extends over 14 amino acids. CDR3 protein: CASSKRTGDYEQYF. CDR3 bases: TGTGCCAGCAGCAAAAGGACAGGGGACTACGAGCAGTACTTC.

This clone appeared once. The gene calls are TRBV9 and TRBJ2-1; 7 nucleotides line up with TRBD2. Germline lookup yields CDR1 SGDLS and CDR2 YYNGEE. CDR3 size: 13 residues. Germline trimming cut 3 bases from V and 10 bases from J; bases unmatched to any gene: 7. The DNA of the CDR3 is TGTGCCAGCAGCGCGGGAGGTTATTGGGAGCAGTTCTTC. This gives the protein CASSAGGYWEQFF.

Only a few counts were recorded for this clone. This chain joins TRBV2 and TRBJ1-4, with TRBD1 identical over 8 bases. Germline-derived CDR1 and CDR2 are SNHLY and FYNNEI. The V segment lost 7 bases and the J segment 7 bases; nucleotides outside the gene matches: 14. CDR3 length equals 16 residues. CDR3 bases: TGTGCCAGCACCTTCGGACAGGGAGGGAGAGGTGAAAAACTGTTTTTT. It codes for CASTFGQGGRGEKLFF.

This clone is a singleton in its sample. This chain joins TRBV5-1 and TRBJ2-6; D assignment may be TRBD1 or TRBD2 (5 bases each). The V and J ends lost 7 bases and 4 bases respectively, with 15 bases between them. Germline V CDR1 and CDR2: SGHRS, YFSETQ. The CDR3 has 15 amino acids. Written as DNA, the CDR3 is TGCGCCAGCCGGGACGTGGCTGCCGGGGCCAACGTCCTGACTTTC. Translated, it gives CASRDVAAGANVLTF.

The chain recombines TRBV15 with TRBJ2-2; 9 bases are shared with TRBD2. Unmatched junction bases numbered 11, after V lost 0 bases and J lost 6 bases. Germline V CDR1 and CDR2: LNHNV, YYDKDF (reference sequence). The length of the CDR3 is 18 residues. DNA of the CDR3: TGTGCCACCAGCAGAGACCCCCGCGCTAGCGGGATCCCCGGGGAGCTGTTTTTT. Translating gives CATSRDPRASGIPGELFF.

This chain joins TRBV29-1 and TRBJ1-2, with 12 bases lining up with TRBD1. The CDR3 sequence is 14 residues long. With V trimmed by 2 bases and J by 6 bases, 4 bases remained unmatched. Germline lookup yields CDR1 SQVTM and CDR2 ANQGSEA. The CDR3 region has the DNA TGCAGCGTTGAAAGGGACAGGGGGCCCCATGGCTACACCTTC. This sequence encodes CSVERDRGPHGYTF. The whole variable domain, filled in from reference TRBV29-1 and TRBJ1-2, reads SAVISQKPSRDICQRGTSLTIQCQVDSQVTMMFWYRQQPGQSLTLIATANQGSEATYESGFVIDKFPISRPNLTFSTLTVSNMSPEDSSIYLCSVERDRGPHGYTFGSGTRLTVV.

This clone was seen only once. J is TRBJ2-3 and V is TRBV11-2; 7 nucleotides agree with TRBD2. CDR1 is SGHAT and CDR2 is FQNNGV in the germline V gene. This CDR3 is 15 amino acids long. The J segment lost 1 base and the V segment lost 5 bases, leaving 6 bases of the junction unmatched. The CDR3 DNA reads TGTGCCAGCAGCCTTCCCCTAGCGGGCACAGATACGCAGTATTTT. It specifies CASSLPLAGTDTQYF.

As concerns this clone: The same CDR3 can be traced to other DNA sequences in this sample. DNA of the CDR3: TGTGCCAGCTCACCACCACAGGGGGACTATGGCTACACCTTC. Amino acid sequence: CASSPPQGDYGYTF. The rearrangement links TRBV18 to TRBJ1-2; 8 nucleotides match TRBD1. The germline gives CDR1 KGHSH, CDR2 LQKENI. The CDR3 covers 14 residues. V shed 0 bases and J 3 bases; nucleotides not matched to a gene: 0.

The genes are TRBV28 and TRBJ1-6, with no clear D. Germline V lookup: CDR1 MDHEN, CDR2 SYDVKM. The CDR3 consists of 14 residues. V was trimmed by 5 bases and J by 0 bases, leaving 5 bases between them. This CDR3 is CASSTRSYNSPLHF. CDR3 nucleotides: TGTGCCAGCAGTACGCGCTCCTATAATTCACCCCTCCACTTT.

The CDR3: CASSLGQEPHEQYF. The CDR3 region has the DNA TGTGCCAGCAGCTTAGGACAGGAGCCTCACGAGCAGTACTTC. The chain joins TRBV5-4 to TRBJ2-7; TRBD1 aligns across 7 bases. The trim removed 2 bases at V and 5 bases at J, leaving 7 bases unmatched. Germline V gene data show CDR1 as SGHNT and CDR2 as YYREEE (reference sequence). This CDR3 is 14 amino acids long.

V gene TRBV19 combines with J gene TRBJ2-5; 10 positions match TRBD1. This CDR3 has 14 amino acids. V trimming: 7 bases; J trimming: 9 bases; junction bases outside the gene matches: 11. Germline V lookup: CDR1 LNHDA, CDR2 SQIVND (reference sequence). CDR3 sequence reads: CASMVGTGEGPQYF. The CDR3 DNA sequence: TGTGCCAGTATGGTGGGGACAGGGGAAGGGCCCCAGTACTTC.